A single sample gave rise to the 22 T cell receptor beta chains below, sequenced in a study of blood T cell repertoires in COVID-19. Data came from immunoSEQ multiplex PCR; TCRdb stores just in-frame clones and leaves some out. Of roughly 50,000 clones listed, over 80% are singletons. The sequenced sample was peripheral blood. These receptors were taken from a woman in her fifties or sixties with acute or convalescent COVID-19.

This CDR3 reads CASSIIGDVDEQFF. In DNA form, the CDR3 reads TGTGCCAGTAGTATAATAGGGGATGTCGATGAGCAGTTCTTC. This rearrangement joins TRBV19 to TRBJ2-1, with D tentatively TRBD1 (5 bases). Germline V gene sequence: CDR1 LNHDA, CDR2 SQIVND (reference sequence). This CDR3 contains 14 residues. Trimming removed 2 bases from V and 8 bases from J, with 13 bases in between.

This chain uses TRBV30 with TRBJ2-1; D is unclear. The V and J ends lost 0 bases and 0 bases respectively, with 3 bases between them. The length of the CDR3 is 13 residues. Germline CDR1 reads GTSNPN; CDR2 reads SVGIG (reference sequence). CDR3 residues: CAWSVGSYNEQFF. CDR3 DNA sequence: TGTGCCTGGAGTGTCGGCTCCTACAATGAGCAGTTCTTC.

This clone has a handful of counts. V and J are TRBV4-2 and TRBJ1-1, with 7 bases that match TRBD1. The CDR3 loop spans 16 amino acids. Germline CDR1 is LGHNA and CDR2 is YNFKEQ. V shed 0 bases and J 5 bases; nucleotides not matched to a gene: 9. In nucleotides, the CDR3 is TGTGCCAGCAGCCAAGAAGGGGGCCGGAGGGGTACTGAAGCTTTCTTT. Protein product: CASSQEGGRRGTEAFF.

The chain employs TRBV9 and TRBJ1-2, with a tentative D call TRBD1 (5 bases). This CDR3 has 15 residues. Germline V gene lookup returns CDR1 SGDLS and CDR2 YYNGEE. V lost 0 bases, J lost 3 bases, and 12 bases lay in between. The CDR3, as DNA: TGTGCCAGCAGCGTAGAAGGGCAGGGTTACTATGGCTACACCTTC. Protein sequence: CASSVEGQGYYGYTF.

This sequence joins TRBV7-3 and TRBJ2-2; 7 nucleotides align to TRBD1. CDR3 length: 13 residues. V trimming: 6 bases; J trimming: 4 bases; junction bases outside the gene matches: 2. Germline CDR1 SGHTA, CDR2 FQGTGA. The CDR3 reads CASRGQSTGELFF. The DNA for the CDR3 is TGTGCCAGCAGGGGACAGTCCACCGGGGAGCTGTTTTTT.

This clone was observed a single time. The chain joins TRBV7-8 to TRBJ1-5, with D uncertain. The CDR3 is 14 amino acids. The V end lost 2 bases, the J end lost 4 bases, and 9 bases lay between the germline ends. The germline gives CDR1 SGHVS, CDR2 FQNEAQ. In nucleotides, the CDR3 is TGTGCCAGCAGCTTATCGCAGTTTAATCAGCCCCAGCATTTT. Translated: CASSLSQFNQPQHF.

This clone was counted between two and nine times. The chain uses TRBV2 and TRBJ2-5; TRBD2 aligns across 10 bases. Trimming cost V 8 bases and J 5 bases; bases outside gene matches: 11. This CDR3 contains 15 residues. Germline CDR1 and CDR2: SNHLY and FYNNEI. CDR3 DNA: TGTGCCAGCCTAAAGGGAGCGGGAGGGGAGGAGACCCAGTACTTC. Residues: CASLKGAGGEETQYF.

The V call is TRBV4-1, the J call TRBJ2-2; the D gene is possibly TRBD1 (6 bases). The CDR3 spans 14 residues. The V gene lost 4 bases and the J gene lost 6 bases, with 12 bases spanning the gap. Germline V gene lookup returns CDR1 MGHRA and CDR2 YSYEKL. The CDR3, as DNA: TGCGCCAGCAGCCGAAACAGGGAACCCGGGGAGCTGTTTTTT. Protein sequence: CASSRNREPGELFF.

This chain links TRBV5-1 with TRBJ1-4; 7 bases line up with TRBD1. Germline CDR1 SGHRS, CDR2 YFSETQ. This CDR3 is 14 amino acids long. V shed 0 bases and J 8 bases; nucleotides not matched to a gene: 4. For the CDR3, the DNA is TGCGCCAGCAGCTTGGTAGGGGGCCAGGAAAAACTGTTTTTT. Its translation is CASSLVGGQEKLFF.

V and J are TRBV3-1 (or the pseudogene TRBV3-2) and TRBJ1-5; tentative D call: TRBD1 (6 bases). Germline loops: CDR1 LGHDT, CDR2 YNNKEL (reference sequence). The CDR3 has 14 residues. V was clipped by 4 bases and J by 4 bases, with 11 bases between them. The CDR3 nucleotides are TGTGCCAGCAGCCGAACAGGGAATAATCAGCCCCAGCATTTT. Translation gives CASSRTGNNQPQHF.

This chain uses TRBV7-9 with TRBJ1-5, with D maybe TRBD1 (5 bases). V lost 6 bases and J 2 bases, leaving 11 bases between the germline ends. Germline-derived CDR1 and CDR2 are SEHNR and FQNEAQ (reference sequence). The CDR3 spans 14 residues. The CDR3 DNA is TGTGCCAGCAGTCAGGGTACGGGCAATCAGCCCCAGCATTTT. It is translated as CASSQGTGNQPQHF.

V gene TRBV28 combines with J gene TRBJ1-6, with TRBD1 matching 8 bases. The J segment lost 7 bases and the V segment lost 6 bases, leaving 8 bases of the junction unmatched. Germline assignment: CDR1 MDHEN and CDR2 SYDVKM. The CDR3 sequence is 15 residues long. The CDR3 spells CASRSYRGENSPLHF. For the CDR3, the DNA is TGTGCCAGCAGATCCTACAGGGGGGAGAATTCACCCCTCCACTTT.

The rearrangement joins TRBV3-1 (or the pseudogene TRBV3-2) to TRBJ2-3; D perhaps matches TRBD2 (5 bases). The germline V gene has CDR1 LGHDT and CDR2 YNNKEL (reference sequence). V lost 1 base, J lost 0 bases, and 11 bases lay in between. The CDR3 is made up of 16 amino acids. Here the CDR3 reads CASSQASRASTDTQYF. CDR3 nucleotide sequence: TGTGCCAGCAGCCAAGCCTCGCGGGCTAGCACAGATACGCAGTATTTT.

J is TRBJ1-5 and V is TRBV19; D unresolved. Trimming removed 6 bases at V and 9 bases at J, with 21 bases between. The germline gives CDR1 LNHDA, CDR2 SQIVND (reference sequence). This CDR3 contains 15 residues. CDR3 sequence: CASSKSPGSVMPQHF. Written as DNA, the CDR3 is TGTGCCAGTAGCAAATCCCCAGGTTCTGTTATGCCCCAGCATTTT.

This clone was seen once. J is TRBJ2-2 and V is TRBV30; 7 nucleotides match TRBD1. CDR3 length: 14 residues. Germline assignment: CDR1 GTSNPN and CDR2 SVGIG (reference sequence). V was pared by 8 bases and J by 3 bases, with 9 bases of the junction left unmatched. DNA for the CDR3: TGTGCCGGCCTACGACAGGGATACACCGGGGAGCTGTTTTTT. Translation: CAGLRQGYTGELFF. The full variable domain, in which reference TRBV30 and TRBJ2-2 provide the parts outside the CDR3, is SQTIHQWPATLVQPVGSPLSLECTVEGTSNPNLYWYRQAAGRGLQLLFYSVGIGQISSEVPQNLSASRPQDRQFILSSKKLLLSDSGFYLCAGLRQGYTGELFFGEGSRLTVL.

The genes are TRBV5-5 and TRBJ1-2; D is perhaps TRBD1 (6 bases). The germline CDR1 and CDR2 sequences are SGHKS and YYEKEE (reference sequence). Trimming took off 0 bases at V and 6 bases at J, with 12 bases between the two ends. CDR3 length: 14 amino acids. CDR3 sequence: CASSLGYRADGYTF. Here the CDR3 DNA reads TGTGCCAGCAGCTTGGGGTACAGGGCCGATGGCTACACCTTC.

The V gene is TRBV25-1, the J gene TRBJ2-1, with a tentative D call TRBD1 (7 bases). Looked up from germline, CDR1 is MGHDK and CDR2 is SYGVNS. The ends were cut back, 4 bases at V and 5 bases at J, with 21 bases in the middle. The CDR3 contains 17 residues. CDR3 sequence: CASSGRRDSDYNNEQFF. The CDR3 DNA follows: TGTGCCAGCAGTGGCCGGAGGGACAGCGATTATAACAATGAGCAGTTCTTC.

J is TRBJ1-2 and V is TRBV28, with D tentatively TRBD1 (6 bases). The CDR3 is made up of 13 amino acids. CDR1 is MDHEN, CDR2 SYDVKM, per germline. V lost 7 bases to trimming and J lost 5 bases, with 14 bases between them. In nucleotides, the CDR3 is TGTGCCAGCACCTTAGGGGGAGGGTATGGCTACACCTTC. Translated, it gives CASTLGGGYGYTF.

The rearrangement uses TRBV15 and TRBJ1-5; 7 bases agree with TRBD1. V dropped 1 base and J dropped 3; count of bases not matched to a gene: 9. The germline gives CDR1 LNHNV, CDR2 YYDKDF (reference sequence). The CDR3 contains 17 residues. The DNA for the CDR3 is TGTGCCACCAGCAGAGGAAGGACAGGAAGGACCAATCAGCCCCAGCATTTT. It codes for CATSRGRTGRTNQPQHF.

The J gene is TRBJ2-1, the V gene TRBV3-1 (or the pseudogene TRBV3-2); a weak D match, TRBD2 (7 bases). V was trimmed by 3 bases and J by 9 bases, leaving 15 bases between them. The CDR3 runs to 14 residues. CDR1 and CDR2 from the germline V gene are LGHDT and YNNKEL (reference sequence). CDR3 sequence reads: CASSHRGASREQFF. As DNA, the CDR3 is TGTGCCAGCAGCCACCGGGGGGCTAGCCGTGAGCAGTTCTTC.

The V gene is TRBV4-2, the J gene TRBJ1-2; 9 positions agree with TRBD1. Germline CDR1 LGHNA, CDR2 YNFKEQ. J gave up 7 bases and V 4 bases, and 10 bases lay outside the gene matches. CDR3 length: 15 residues. The CDR3, as DNA: TGTGCCAGCAGCCCGGGACAGGGACCCGCCTCTGGCTACACCTTC. Amino acids: CASSPGQGPASGYTF.

This clone was counted between two and nine times. The chain employs TRBV7-7 and TRBJ2-3, with D perhaps matching TRBD1 (6 bases). Germline CDR1 and CDR2: SSHAT and FNYEAQ (reference sequence). V was trimmed by 5 bases and J by 0 bases, leaving 12 bases between them. This CDR3 has 15 amino acids. The CDR3 DNA follows: TGTGCCAGCAGCCAGGGGCGGACTAGCACAGATACGCAGTATTTT. This codes for CASSQGRTSTDTQYF.